This T cell receptor (beta chain) originates from a study of CD8+CD57+ T cells in acquired aplastic anemia. The overall study: Sorted CD4+ and CD8+ cell DNA averaged approximately 3 ug. The study, taken as a whole, reports: Patients had around 30 CD8+ CDR3 sequences in common with controls (the shared set).

The J segment lost 3 bases and the V segment lost 7 bases, leaving 11 bases of the junction unmatched. The CDR3 has 15 residues. Germline V gives CDR1 SGHTA, CDR2 FQGNSA. On this clonotype: The target antigen is unknown.

Researchers used genomic DNA as the template to profile TCR beta VDJ and CDR3. One entry per CDR3 protein results from TCRdb running MiXCR on the reads. The repertoire holds approximately 300,000 distinct CDR3 sequences, 56% seen once, with 1% to 1.5% in the top ten. Patients sequenced had flow cytometry evidence of CD8+CD57+ cell expansion. This TCR came from a human donor with aplastic anemia. The sequencing input was sorted CD4+, CD8+, or CD8+CD57+ T cells (not recorded which) from PBMCs. V usage is TRBV7-2 and J usage is TRBJ1-2, with 7 nucleotides matching TRBD1. The CDR3 region is CASTLGGTADYGYTF. In DNA form, the CDR3 reads TGTGCCAGCACACTTGGGGGGACAGCTGACTATGGCTACACCTTC.